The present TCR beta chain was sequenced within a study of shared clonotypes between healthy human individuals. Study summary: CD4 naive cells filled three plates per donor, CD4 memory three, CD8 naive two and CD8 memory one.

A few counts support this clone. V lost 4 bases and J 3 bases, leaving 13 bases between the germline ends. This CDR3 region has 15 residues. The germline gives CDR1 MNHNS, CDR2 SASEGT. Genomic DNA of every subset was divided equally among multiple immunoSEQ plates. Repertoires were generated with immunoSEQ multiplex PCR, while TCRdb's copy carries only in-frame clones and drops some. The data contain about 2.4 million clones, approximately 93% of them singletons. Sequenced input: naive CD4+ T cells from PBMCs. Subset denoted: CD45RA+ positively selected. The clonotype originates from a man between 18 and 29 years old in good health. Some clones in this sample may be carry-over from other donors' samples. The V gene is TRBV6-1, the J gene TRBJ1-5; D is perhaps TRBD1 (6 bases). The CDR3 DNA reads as TGTGCCAGCAGTGGCCGGACAGCTTACAATCAGCCCCAGCATTTT. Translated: CASSGRTAYNQPQHF.